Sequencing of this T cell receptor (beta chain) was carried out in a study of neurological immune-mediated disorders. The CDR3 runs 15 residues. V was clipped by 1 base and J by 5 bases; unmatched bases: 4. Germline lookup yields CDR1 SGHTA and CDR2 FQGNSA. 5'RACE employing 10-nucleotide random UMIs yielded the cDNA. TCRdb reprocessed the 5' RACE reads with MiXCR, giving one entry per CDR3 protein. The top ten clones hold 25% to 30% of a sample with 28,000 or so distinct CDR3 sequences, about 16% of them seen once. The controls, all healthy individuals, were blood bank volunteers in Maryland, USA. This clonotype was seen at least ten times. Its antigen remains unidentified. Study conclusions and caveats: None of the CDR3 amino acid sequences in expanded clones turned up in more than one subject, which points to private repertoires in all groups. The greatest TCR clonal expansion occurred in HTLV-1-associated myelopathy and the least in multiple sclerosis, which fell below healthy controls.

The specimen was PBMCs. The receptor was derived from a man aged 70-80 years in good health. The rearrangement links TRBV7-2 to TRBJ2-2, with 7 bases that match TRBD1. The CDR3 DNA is TGTGCCAGCAGCTTAGGGGACAGCGTGACCGGGGAGCTGTTTTTT. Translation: CASSLGDSVTGELFF.